One T cell receptor (beta chain) is described in this entry. The data stem from a study of blood T cell repertoires in COVID-19. Assay used: immunoSEQ multiplex PCR; TCRdb lists only in-frame clones, some missing. Of 68,000 or so clones in the sample, roughly 85% were seen once. This TCR was recovered from a man younger than 45 with acute or convalescent COVID-19. Material for sequencing was peripheral blood.

The CDR3 nucleotides read TGTGCCAGCTCAAAGGGGGATCAGCCCCAGCATTTT. It yields the protein CASSKGDQPQHF. The chain recombines TRBV18 with TRBJ1-5; a weak D match, TRBD1 (6 bases). Germline V gives CDR1 KGHSH, CDR2 LQKENI. CDR3 length: 12 amino acids. Trimming took 5 bases from V and 5 from J, leaving 7 bases between them.